Only a few counts were recorded for the clone carrying this TCR beta chain. Germline CDR1 SQVTM, CDR2 ANQGSEA. This CDR3 has 13 residues. With V trimmed by 5 bases and J by 3 bases, 6 bases remained unmatched. The entry originates in a study of blood T cell repertoires in COVID-19. The overall study: PBMCs, B-cell-depleted T cells, or T cells provided the cDNA or gDNA that made up the material.

In the source study's methods: Estimation of nucleated cell counts was performed using reference gene primer amplification. Clones were read by immunoSEQ multiplex PCR, and TCRdb kept only the in-frame ones, dropping some. The DNA gave D and trimming, while V, J and clone size come from that table. The sample consists of 150,000 or so clones, about 80% of them appearing once. This clonotype was sampled from a woman of 80 years or more with acute or convalescent COVID-19. This rearrangement joins TRBV29-1 to TRBJ1-1; 7 nucleotides match TRBD1. The sequenced material came from peripheral blood. Here the CDR3 DNA reads TGCAGCGTTCGCAGGGGGTCGGACACTGAAGCTTTCTTT. It translates to CSVRRGSDTEAFF.